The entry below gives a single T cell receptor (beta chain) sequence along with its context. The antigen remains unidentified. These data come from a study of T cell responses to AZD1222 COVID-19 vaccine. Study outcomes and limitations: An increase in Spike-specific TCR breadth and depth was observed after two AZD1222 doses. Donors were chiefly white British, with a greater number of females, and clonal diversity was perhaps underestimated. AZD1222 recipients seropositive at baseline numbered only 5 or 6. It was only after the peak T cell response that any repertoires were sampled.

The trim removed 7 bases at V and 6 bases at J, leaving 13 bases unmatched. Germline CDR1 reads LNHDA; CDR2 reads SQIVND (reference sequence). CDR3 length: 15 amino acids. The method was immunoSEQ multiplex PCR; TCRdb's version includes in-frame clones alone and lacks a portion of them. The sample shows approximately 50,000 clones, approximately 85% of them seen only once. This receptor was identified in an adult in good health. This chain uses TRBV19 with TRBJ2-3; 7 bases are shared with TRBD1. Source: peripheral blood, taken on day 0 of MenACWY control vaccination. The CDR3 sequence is CASTPRDRPGDTQYF. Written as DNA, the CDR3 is TGTGCCAGTACCCCGAGGGACAGACCAGGGGATACGCAGTATTTT.